One and the same sample provided the 10 T cell receptor beta chains below, sequenced in a study of T cells after yellow fever vaccination. Each CDR3 protein gets one entry after TCRdb re-called the 5' RACE reads with MiXCR. The top ten hold approximately 0.49% of the sample, which has about 260,000 distinct CDR3 sequences, approximately 13% seen once. This specimen consisted of CD4+ T cells sorted from PBMCs, obtained 45 days after the yellow fever booster vaccination. All receptors derive from a man between 25 and 39 years old who received the YFV17D yellow fever vaccine.

The sample holds a few counts of this clonotype. The V and J genes are TRBV6-5 and TRBJ2-3; D is unclear. Trimming pared 0 bases from V and 4 bases from J, leaving 11 bases between. The CDR3 loop spans 15 amino acids. Germline-derived CDR1 and CDR2 are MNHEY and SVGAGI. Here the CDR3 DNA reads TGTGCCAGCAGTTACTCCGGTGCCACGGCAGATACGCAGTATTTT. This gives the protein CASSYSGATADTQYF.

Only a few counts were recorded for this clonotype. V and J are TRBV7-9 and TRBJ2-7; TRBD2 matches at 11 bases. The CDR3 contains 14 residues. The germline gives CDR1 SEHNR, CDR2 FQNEAQ (reference sequence). J lost 7 bases, V lost 6 bases, and 8 bases had no gene match. The CDR3 region is CASSSTSGSWEQYF. DNA for the CDR3: TGTGCCAGCAGTTCTACTAGCGGGAGTTGGGAGCAGTACTTC.

This clonotype was detected a few times. This sequence joins TRBV7-9 and TRBJ1-6; no reliable D call. CDR1 is SEHNR and CDR2 is FQNEAQ in the germline V gene (reference sequence). The CDR3 runs to 13 residues. V was pared by 2 bases and J by 10 bases, with 9 bases between. This CDR3 reads CASSLQLGSPLHF. CDR3 in DNA: TGTGCCAGCAGCTTACAGTTAGGATCACCCCTCCACTTT.

This clonotype was recorded a few times. This chain connects TRBV9 to TRBJ1-5; 9 positions agree with TRBD1. CDR3 size: 15 residues. CDR1 SGDLS and CDR2 YYNGEE come from the germline V gene. V was pared by 3 bases and J by 5 bases, with 6 bases of the junction left unmatched. CDR3 DNA: TGTGCCAGCAGCGGCGGGACAGGGAACTATCAGCCCCAGCATTTT. Encoded protein: CASSGGTGNYQPQHF.

CDR3 protein: CASSLTAGLAGELFF. Written as DNA, the CDR3 is TGTGCCAGCAGTTTGACTGCGGGCTTGGCCGGGGAGCTGTTTTTT. This rearrangement joins TRBV12-3 or TRBV12-4 to TRBJ2-2, with D possibly TRBD2 on 5 matching bases. This CDR3 is 15 amino acids long. Trimming shortened V by 3 bases and J by 6 bases, and 14 bases separated the two germline ends.

This clonotype occurred a few times. The gene calls are TRBV28 and TRBJ2-5; D not resolved. The CDR3 is 14 residues long. V gave up 5 bases and J gave up 0 bases, with 10 bases separating them. Germline V gives CDR1 MDHEN, CDR2 SYDVKM. The CDR3 region is CASSPPPNQETQYF. Written as DNA, the CDR3 is TGTGCCAGCAGTCCCCCCCCGAACCAAGAGACCCAGTACTTC.

The chain couples TRBV11-2 to TRBJ2-5; TRBD2 is a possible D gene (5 bases). Germline CDR1 SGHAT, CDR2 FQNNGV. There are 15 residues in the CDR3. Between the trimmed V and J ends, which lost 0 bases and 1 base, there was a span of 9 bases. CDR3 in amino acids: CASSLEEALQETQYF. CDR3 DNA: TGTGCCAGCAGCTTAGAGGAGGCGCTCCAAGAGACCCAGTACTTC.

Many counts were recorded for this clonotype. DNA of the CDR3: TGTGCCAGCAACCTCGGGTGGGCAGGCGAGCAGTACTTC. It specifies CASNLGWAGEQYF. This chain links TRBV12-3 or TRBV12-4 with TRBJ2-7; D unresolved. This CDR3 spans 13 amino acids. Trimming took off 7 bases at V and 6 bases at J, with 16 bases between the two ends.

In its sample, this clonotype was seen many times. The chain recombines TRBV20-1 with TRBJ1-2; no clear D gene. Between the trimmed V and J ends, which lost 4 bases and 6 bases, there was a span of 15 bases. The CDR3 extends over 13 amino acids. The germline V gene has CDR1 DFQATT and CDR2 SNEGSKA (reference sequence). The CDR3 bases are TGCAGTGCTACGGACGGGCTTGGGGATGGCTACACCTTC. Protein sequence: CSATDGLGDGYTF.

This clonotype was seen more than once but under ten times. The chain is built from TRBV20-1 and TRBJ2-2; TRBD2 agrees at 13 bases. The V gene end was trimmed by 5 bases and the J gene end by 1 base; junction bases not matched to a gene: 7. CDR1 DFQATT and CDR2 SNEGSKA come from the germline V gene (reference sequence). The CDR3 contains 17 residues. Here the CDR3 reads CSAPPTSGRLNTGELFF. The CDR3 nucleotides are TGCAGTGCTCCCCCGACTAGCGGGAGGCTGAACACCGGGGAGCTGTTTTTT.